Below, one T cell receptor (beta chain) is given with its context. Its antigen remains unidentified. This sample stems from a study of T cells after yellow fever vaccination. General study results and limits: Clones that expanded after primary vaccination mostly reappeared after the booster (just under 98% CD4, around 87% CD8).

Using its own MiXCR run on the 5' RACE reads, TCRdb lists one record per CDR3 protein. The table has fewer than 650,000 distinct CDR3 sequences, roughly a fifth seen once. The V end lost 4 bases, the J end lost 11 bases, and 14 bases lay between the germline ends. The CDR3 runs to 12 residues. The germline CDR1 and CDR2 sequences are MNHNS and SASEGT. The chain has TRBV6-1 and TRBJ1-1; D gene unclear. Material: PBMCs, obtained approximately 22 days after the first yellow fever vaccination. The TCR sequence derives from a man aged 18 to 29 who received the YFV17D yellow fever vaccine. The CDR3 is CASSGRENGAFF. The CDR3 bases are TGTGCCAGCAGTGGGCGGGAAAACGGGGCTTTCTTT.